The text below deals with one T cell receptor (beta chain). Primers: 60 Vbeta forward and 13 Jbeta reverse. Produced via immunoSEQ multiplex PCR; TCRdb's table is partial and in-frame only. The sample holds some 140,000 clones, 65% to 80% seen once. The CDR3 contains 13 residues. Germline values: CDR1 MNHEY, CDR2 SMNVEV (reference sequence). V was cut by 2 bases and J by 8 bases, with 11 bases left in between. Nominal health characterized the donors when sampled, though unrecorded immune exposures were likely. This entry comes from a study of cytomegalovirus exposure and HLA in healthy donors. Study as a whole: A prior study identified approximately 110 million unique TCR beta sequences from about 180 million T cells.

This clonotype was sampled from a man between 40 and 49 years old in good health and CMV-seropositive. This sequence joins TRBV27 and TRBJ2-3, with D perhaps matching TRBD2 (6 bases). The sequenced sample was PBMCs. The CDR3 sequence: CASSLLLAPTQYF. CDR3 coding DNA: TGTGCCAGCAGTTTACTACTAGCCCCTACGCAGTATTTT.